These 27 T cell receptor beta chains were all obtained from the same sample, sequenced in a study of shared clonotypes between healthy human individuals. Naive CD8 populations comprised CD45RO-negative cells positively selected for CCR7, excluding terminally differentiated effector memory CD45RA+ cells. Data came from immunoSEQ multiplex PCR; TCRdb stores just in-frame clones and leaves some out. Among roughly 2.1 million clones listed, roughly 91% were seen once. The sequencing sample was made of naive CD8+ T cells from PBMCs. These receptor sequences come from a man in his late teens or twenties in good health. Some clones in this sample may be carry-over from other donors' samples.

The chain combines TRBV9 with TRBJ2-3, with TRBD1 matching over 7 bases. Germline V CDR1 and CDR2: SGDLS, YYNGEE. CDR3 length: 15 residues. After removal of 3 bases from V and 2 bases from J, the junction contained 6 bases not matched to a gene. In DNA, the CDR3 is TGTGCCAGCAGCGCCAGGACAGGTTTCACAGATACGCAGTATTTT. This encodes CASSARTGFTDTQYF.

This clone was found once. The chain is built from TRBV5-6 and TRBJ2-3; 11 bases are a match to TRBD2. Germline trimming cut 2 bases from V and 5 bases from J; bases unmatched to any gene: 1. The germline CDR1 and CDR2 sequences are SGHDT and YYEEEE. The CDR3 consists of 14 residues. CDR3 protein: CASSFLAGGDTQYF. The CDR3 DNA reads as TGTGCCAGCAGCTTCCTAGCGGGAGGAGATACGCAGTATTTT.

This clone has a single count. Other DNA variants within this sample encode the same CDR3. This rearrangement joins TRBV27 to TRBJ1-5; 7 bases match TRBD1. This CDR3 is 15 amino acids long. CDR1 is MNHEY and CDR2 is SMNVEV in the germline V gene (reference sequence). With 6 bases clipped from V and 2 bases from J, the junction kept 7 bases outside the gene matches. DNA for the CDR3: TGTGCCAGCAGCCCCCGAGGGACAGGCAATCAGCCCCAGCATTTT. This codes for CASSPRGTGNQPQHF.

This clone came up once. The chain is built from TRBV30 and TRBJ1-2; 7 nucleotides match TRBD1. From germline, CDR1 is GTSNPN and CDR2 SVGIG (reference sequence). Trimming at V came to 2 bases and at J to 3 bases, leaving 12 bases not matched to a gene. The CDR3 totals 16 residues. The CDR3 DNA sequence: TGTGCCTGGAGTCCACCCGCGACAGGGCCCTACTATGGCTACACCTTC. Protein: CAWSPPATGPYYGYTF.

The chain couples TRBV7-6 to TRBJ2-2, with 10 bases matching TRBD1. CDR3 length: 16 amino acids. Germline V CDR1 and CDR2: SGHVS, FNYEAQ. J gave up 2 bases and V 0 bases, and 0 bases lay outside the gene matches. Here the CDR3 reads CASSLATGGNTGELFF. The CDR3 bases are TGTGCCAGCAGCTTAGCGACAGGGGGCAACACCGGGGAGCTGTTTTTT. Complete variable domain (other parts from reference TRBV7-6 and TRBJ2-2): GAGVSQSPRYKVTKRGQDVALRCDPISGHVSLYWYRQALGQGPEFLTYFNYEAQQDKSGLPNDRFSAERPEGSISTLTIQRTEQRDSAMYRCASSLATGGNTGELFFGEGSRLTVL.

The chain carries TRBV5-6 and TRBJ1-1, with 11 bases matching TRBD1. Germline V gene sequence: CDR1 SGHDT, CDR2 YYEEEE. There are 14 residues in the CDR3. The J segment lost 7 bases and the V segment lost 2 bases, leaving 4 bases of the junction unmatched. The CDR3 is CASSFGTGGGEAFF. CDR3 nucleotide sequence: TGTGCCAGCAGCTTCGGGACAGGGGGAGGTGAAGCTTTCTTT.

This clone was picked up one time. J is TRBJ2-7 and V is TRBV7-2; TRBD1 matches 8 bases. The V segment lost 3 bases and the J segment 3 bases; nucleotides outside the gene matches: 10. CDR1 and CDR2 (germline): SGHTA, FQGNSA. This CDR3 is built from 16 residues. This CDR3 is CASSFQGQGGLYEQYF. The CDR3 coding sequence is TGTGCCAGCAGCTTCCAAGGACAGGGTGGCCTCTACGAGCAGTACTTC.

V usage is TRBV4-1 and J usage is TRBJ1-1; tentative D call: TRBD1 (6 bases). CDR1 and CDR2 from the germline V gene are MGHRA and YSYEKL. This CDR3 spans 15 amino acids. The V gene lost 1 base and the J gene lost 2 bases, with 11 bases spanning the gap. This chain's CDR3 is CASSQGQGINTEAFF. As DNA, the CDR3 is TGCGCCAGCAGCCAAGGGCAGGGGATTAACACTGAAGCTTTCTTT.

The chain uses TRBV28 and TRBJ1-4; TRBD1 might be the D (5 bases). The V end was cut by 7 bases, the J end by 2 bases, with 11 bases between. The CDR3 is 14 amino acids. CDR1 MDHEN and CDR2 SYDVKM come from the germline V gene. The CDR3, as DNA: TGTGCCAGCACCTCGGGGGGGACTAATGAAAAACTGTTTTTT. Amino acid sequence: CASTSGGTNEKLFF.

The V gene is TRBV27, the J gene TRBJ1-2; the match to TRBD1 covers 7 bases. Germline-derived CDR1 and CDR2 are MNHEY and SMNVEV (reference sequence). CDR3 size: 13 residues. V trimming: 5 bases; J trimming: 4 bases; junction bases outside the gene matches: 4. Written as DNA, the CDR3 is TGTGCCAGCAGTACGACAGGGCTCTATGGCTACACCTTC. Translating gives CASSTTGLYGYTF.

This chain's CDR3 is CASSLDRSGHTNEKLFF. The CDR3 region has the DNA TGTGCCAGCAGCTTAGACCGATCGGGACACACTAATGAAAAACTGTTTTTT. The rearrangement uses TRBV7-9 and TRBJ1-4; D perhaps matches TRBD1 (6 bases). The CDR3 totals 17 residues. Trimming cost V 1 base and J 2 bases, with 14 bases left between them. Germline CDR1 and CDR2: SEHNR and FQNEAQ (reference sequence).

The CDR3 loop is CASSISFLSRTEFTDTQYF. The CDR3, as DNA: TGTGCCAGCAGCATATCTTTTCTTTCGCGGACAGAATTCACAGATACGCAGTATTTT. V gene TRBV7-3 combines with J gene TRBJ2-3; possibly TRBD1 for D (6 bases). CDR3 length: 19 amino acids. From germline, CDR1 is SGHTA and CDR2 FQGTGA. Trimming left V 5 bases short and J 2 bases short, with 26 bases between.

CDR3 protein: CASSEFRDRNNEQFF. In DNA form, the CDR3 reads TGTGCCAGCAGTGAATTCCGGGACAGAAACAATGAGCAGTTCTTC. This rearrangement joins TRBV2 to TRBJ2-1, with TRBD1 identical over 7 bases. V dropped 2 bases and J dropped 5; count of bases not matched to a gene: 6. Germline-derived CDR1 and CDR2 are SNHLY and FYNNEI. This CDR3 has 15 amino acids.

V usage is TRBV19 and J usage is TRBJ1-5, with D maybe TRBD1 (5 bases). CDR1 is LNHDA, CDR2 SQIVND, per germline (reference sequence). CDR3 size: 15 residues. Trimming removed 2 bases from V and 2 bases from J, with 10 bases in between. The CDR3 is CASSIKRGGNQPQHF. CDR3 bases: TGTGCCAGTAGTATAAAGCGGGGGGGCAATCAGCCCCAGCATTTT.

The chain couples TRBV9 to TRBJ2-1; tentative D call: TRBD2 (5 bases). The V end was cut by 4 bases, the J end by 2 bases, with 7 bases between. Germline loops: CDR1 SGDLS, CDR2 YYNGEE. This CDR3 is 13 amino acids long. The CDR3 DNA sequence: TGTGCCAGCAGCCCCGGGACCTACAATGAGCAGTTCTTC. Translated, it gives CASSPGTYNEQFF. Complete variable domain (other parts from reference TRBV9 and TRBJ2-1): DSGVTQTPKHLITATGQRVTLRCSPRSGDLSVYWYQQSLDQGLQFLIQYYNGEERAKGNILERFSAQQFPDLHSELNLSSLELGDSALYFCASSPGTYNEQFFGPGTRLTVL.

The chain recombines TRBV27 with TRBJ2-2, with a weak D call TRBD1 (5 bases). Trimming left V 1 base short and J 4 bases short, with 13 bases between. The CDR3 runs 16 residues. The germline gives CDR1 MNHEY, CDR2 SMNVEV (reference sequence). CDR3 loop: CASSLLSPRATGELFF. The DNA of the CDR3 is TGTGCCAGCAGTTTATTATCCCCCAGGGCCACCGGGGAGCTGTTTTTT.

The chain joins TRBV28 to TRBJ2-3, with D possibly being TRBD1 or TRBD2 (5 bases each). The V gene's germline CDR1 is MDHEN and CDR2 SYDVKM. The V end lost 7 bases, the J end lost 0 bases, and 29 bases lay between the germline ends. The CDR3 is made up of 20 amino acids. The CDR3 protein is CASTTFPAVGRRNSTDTQYF. DNA of the CDR3: TGTGCCAGCACCACCTTCCCCGCCGTGGGACGGAGGAATAGCACAGATACGCAGTATTTT. Full variable domain (remainder filled in from reference TRBV28 and TRBJ2-3): DVKVTQSSRYLVKRTGEKVFLECVQDMDHENMFWYRQDPGLGLRLIYFSYDVKMKEKGDIPEGYSVSREKKERFSLILESASTNQTSMYLCASTTFPAVGRRNSTDTQYFGPGTRLTVL.

This rearrangement joins TRBV5-1 to TRBJ1-4; 8 bases fit TRBD1. The V gene end was trimmed by 3 bases and the J gene end by 7 bases; junction bases not matched to a gene: 5. This CDR3 has 14 amino acids. CDR1 and CDR2 from the germline V gene are SGHRS and YFSETQ. This CDR3 reads CASSSTGVGEKLFF. The CDR3 DNA reads as TGCGCCAGCAGCTCGACAGGGGTAGGTGAAAAACTGTTTTTT.

This rearrangement joins TRBV9 to TRBJ2-7; 7 positions agree with TRBD1. The CDR3 is 15 residues long. Looked up from germline, CDR1 is SGDLS and CDR2 is YYNGEE. The junction had 6 bases not matched to a gene; V was cut back by 0 bases and J by 3 bases. The CDR3 region is CASSVEGDSLYEQYF. The CDR3 bases are TGTGCCAGCAGCGTAGAGGGGGACAGCCTCTACGAGCAGTACTTC.

Comments on this clone: This CDR3 is also generated by other DNA sequences in the sample. The chain joins TRBV27 to TRBJ1-1; D possibly corresponds to TRBD1 (6 bases). Per the germline V gene, CDR1 is MNHEY and CDR2 is SMNVEV (reference sequence). The CDR3 runs to 14 residues. With 5 bases removed from V and 1 base from J, the gap between germline ends came to 11 bases. The CDR3 region has the DNA TGTGCCAGCAGTCCCATAGGGGGGAACACTGAAGCTTTCTTT. This gives the protein CASSPIGGNTEAFF.

This clone has a single count. The chain links TRBV28 to TRBJ2-7; D not resolved. The V end lost 7 bases, the J end lost 11 bases, and 15 bases lay between the germline ends. Per the germline V gene, CDR1 is MDHEN and CDR2 is SYDVKM. The CDR3 is made up of 11 amino acids. The CDR3 here is CASTLLAEKYF. The CDR3 nucleotides are TGTGCCAGCACTCTCCTGGCGGAGAAGTACTTC.

The chain couples TRBV4-3 to TRBJ2-1; 7 bases line up with TRBD1. Germline assignment: CDR1 LGHNA and CDR2 YSLEER. The trim removed 4 bases at V and 3 bases at J, leaving 12 bases unmatched. The CDR3 runs 17 residues. CDR3 in DNA: TGCGCCAGCAGCCTCGCCCTGGGACAGAGATTCTACAATGAGCAGTTCTTC. The encoded protein is CASSLALGQRFYNEQFF.

The chain has TRBV27 and TRBJ2-1, with 8 bases identical to TRBD2. This CDR3 is 13 amino acids long. V dropped 4 bases and J dropped 9; count of bases not matched to a gene: 5. The germline CDR1 and CDR2 sequences are MNHEY and SMNVEV (reference sequence). CDR3 region: CASSSGRATEQFF. The CDR3 DNA reads TGTGCCAGCAGTTCCGGGAGGGCCACTGAGCAGTTCTTC.

A remark on this clone: Other DNA variants within this sample encode the same CDR3. The V and J genes are TRBV28 and TRBJ2-1; tentative D call: TRBD2 (5 bases). The germline V and J ends were trimmed by 2 bases and 0 bases, with 5 bases remaining between them. CDR3 length: 14 amino acids. The germline gives CDR1 MDHEN, CDR2 SYDVKM. The CDR3 DNA sequence: TGTGCCAGCAGTTTACGGGGCTCCTACAATGAGCAGTTCTTC. This sequence encodes CASSLRGSYNEQFF.

This chain links TRBV9 with TRBJ2-3; either TRBD1 or TRBD2 may fit D (5 bases each). The CDR3 is made up of 15 amino acids. Trimming stripped 0 bases from V and 9 bases from J, with 17 bases between. From germline, CDR1 is SGDLS and CDR2 YYNGEE. CDR3 nucleotide sequence: TGTGCCAGCAGCGTAGAGGGAGCAGGGATTAGGACGCAGTATTTT. Translating it yields CASSVEGAGIRTQYF. The variable domain in full, completed from reference TRBV9 and TRBJ2-3, reads DSGVTQTPKHLITATGQRVTLRCSPRSGDLSVYWYQQSLDQGLQFLIQYYNGEERAKGNILERFSAQQFPDLHSELNLSSLELGDSALYFCASSVEGAGIRTQYFGPGTRLTVL.

The chain uses TRBV10-3 and TRBJ2-2, with D hard to call. This CDR3 comprises 13 residues. V gave up 5 bases and J gave up 3 bases, with 7 bases separating them. The germline V gene has CDR1 ENHRY and CDR2 SYGVKD. CDR3 bases: TGTGCCATCAGTACAGATTACACCGGGGAGCTGTTTTTT. Its protein product is CAISTDYTGELFF.

As regards this clone: Other DNA sequences from this sample encode an identical CDR3 as well. V usage is TRBV7-9 and J usage is TRBJ2-7; TRBD1 matches at 8 bases. The CDR3 runs to 14 residues. CDR1 is SEHNR, CDR2 FQNEAQ, per germline (reference sequence). The V gene end was trimmed by 1 base and the J gene end by 4 bases; junction bases not matched to a gene: 3. CDR3 in amino acids: CASSLVRGPYEQYF. Written as DNA, the CDR3 is TGTGCCAGCAGCTTAGTCAGGGGGCCGTACGAGCAGTACTTC.